The entry that follows covers one T cell receptor (beta chain) sequence. Measured with immunoSEQ multiplex PCR; TCRdb has only the in-frame clones, and not every one. The sample consists of about 400,000 clones, over 75% of them appearing once. The data belong to a study of Ad26.COV2.S vaccination and SARS-CoV-2 variants. Overall study: In the study, Ad26.COV2.S was injected intramuscularly once, or twice 56 days apart.

Specified treatment: around 19 received Ad26.COV2.S at low or high dose, single or two shots; about 5 received placebo; per-sample allocation not given. Following the first vaccine or placebo injection, samples were taken on day 63. Based in Boston, the donor was an adult of 18-55 years. The CDR3 is 15 residues long. Per germline, CDR1 WSHSY and CDR2 SAAADI. The J segment lost 7 bases and the V segment lost 0 bases, leaving 2 bases of the junction unmatched. Here the sequenced sample was peripheral blood, taken in a trial of Ad26.COV2.S vaccine versus placebo. The genes are TRBV10-2 and TRBJ1-4, with 10 bases aligning to TRBD1. This TCR was sampled from a person aged 18-65 years who received the Ad26.COV2.S COVID-19 vaccine or a placebo. CDR3 coding DNA: TGCGCCAGCAGTGAGTCAAGGACAGGGGGTGAAAAACTGTTTTTT. Residues: CASSESRTGGEKLFF.